The clone carrying this T cell receptor (beta chain) was detected a few times. The time point is: 2015-2016 season, 7 days after influenza vaccination. Adults received seasonal inactivated influenza vaccine, with sorted blood CD4 subsets sequenced before and after. This sample was taken from a study of follicular helper T cells after annual influenza vaccination. Study in general: Across the 2013-2014, 2014-2015 and 2015-2016 vaccination seasons, some subjects were resampled.

The CDR3 length is 12 residues. Profiled with immunoSEQ multiplex PCR; TCRdb holds only in-frame clones, not every one. The sample lists under 7,500 clones; approximately 90% were seen once. The rearrangement joins TRBV12-2 to TRBJ1-1. TRBV12-2 is recorded as a pseudogene. The receptor's source is an adult who received the influenza vaccine. The material sequenced was CXCR5+ CD38- circulating T follicular helper cells from blood, taken 7 days after influenza vaccination. Sample subset: circulating Tfh, non-naive CD4+CXCR5+PD-1+ (ICOS+CD38+ or ICOS-CD38-). The CDR3 is CASRLALIEAFF. CDR3 coding DNA: TGTGCAAGTCGCTTAGCGCTCATTGAAGCTTTCTTT.